These T cell receptor beta chains were read from a single sample in a study of blood T cells in healthy people across ages. Each CDR3 protein gets one entry after TCRdb re-called the 5' RACE reads with MiXCR. The sample lists around 1,700,000 distinct CDR3 sequences; under 30% were seen once. Sequencing used blood. The receptors derive from a young woman in good health. Both conserved end residues are part of each CDR3. The D gene is left open where the match is weak. A row's size may be missing; if present it is once, few, many or a size class.

j_call,v_call,clone_size,d_call,cdr3_aa,cdr3_nt
TRBJ2-3,TRBV10-1,few,.,CASSESLGVGRDTQYF,TGCGCCAGCAGTGAGTCCCTAGGAGTTGGAAGAGATACGCAGTATTTT
TRBJ2-1,TRBV6-9,few,TRBD1,CASSSGQRGHYNEQFF,TGTGCCAGCAGTTCGGGACAGAGGGGACACTACAATGAGCAGTTCTTC
TRBJ2-7,TRBV29-1,.,.,CSTLGESYEQYF,TGCAGCACCCTAGGGGAGTCCTACGAGCAGTACTTC
TRBJ2-7,TRBV7-9,few,.,CASSLEGTSGLAEQYF,TGTGCCAGCAGCTTAGAGGGGACATCAGGTTTGGCCGAGCAGTACTTC
TRBJ2-3,TRBV7-3,few,TRBD2,CASSSQVGGGTDTQYF,TGTGCCAGCAGCTCCCAGGTGGGGGGGGGCACAGATACGCAGTATTTT
TRBJ1-6,TRBV5-1,.,TRBD1,CASSLTADRKTSPLHF,TGCGCCAGCAGCTTGACCGCGGACAGGAAGACTTCACCCCTCCACTTT
TRBJ2-3,TRBV24-1,few,.,CATSDSPHRGGTDTRYF,TGTGCCACCAGTGATTCCCCCCACAGGGGAGGAACAGATACGCGGTATTTT
TRBJ1-2,TRBV27,.,TRBD1,CASSRGTGREGYTF,TGTGCCAGCAGTCGAGGGACAGGGCGAGAGGGCTACACCTTC
TRBJ2-1,TRBV20-1,many,.,CSARAGTDNEQFF,TGCAGTGCTAGAGCTGGGACTGACAATGAGCAGTTCTTC
TRBJ2-5,TRBV20-1,once,.,CSVLADRKETQYF,TGCAGTGTCCTAGCCGACAGGAAAGAGACCCAGTACTTC
TRBJ1-4,TRBV29-1,many,.,CSVVQARGANEKLFF,TGCAGCGTGGTTCAGGCCCGGGGCGCTAATGAAAAACTGTTTTTT
TRBJ2-5,TRBV12-3/TRBV12-4,few,TRBD1,CASRPDRARQETQYF,TGTGCCAGCAGACCAGACAGGGCCAGACAAGAGACCCAGTACTTC
TRBJ2-1,TRBV15,few,.,CATRRDQGRTFF,TGTGCCACCAGAAGAGATCAAGGGCGAACGTTCTTC
TRBJ2-3,TRBV27,.,TRBD1,CASSLYRGTMERVSTDTQYF,TGTGCCAGCAGTTTATACAGGGGGACGATGGAGCGGGTTAGCACAGATACGCAGTATTTT
TRBJ2-7,TRBV23-1,few,.,CASSQSGTKEDDNGQYF,TGCGCCAGCAGTCAATCAGGGACAAAGGAAGACGACAATGGGCAGTACTTC
TRBJ1-6,TRBV7-9,few,.,CASRGARGSYNSPLHF,TGTGCCAGCAGAGGTGCCAGGGGCTCCTATAATTCACCCCTCCACTTT
TRBJ2-1,TRBV9,few,.,CDCSVNVREQFF,TGTGACTGCAGCGTAAATGTGCGCGAGCAGTTCTTC
TRBJ1-1,TRBV29-1,.,.,CSVLAVRANTEAFF,TGCAGCGTACTGGCCGTTAGGGCGAACACTGAAGCTTTCTTT
TRBJ2-1,TRBV11-1,few,.,CASSFAPSGGPSNEQFF,TGTGCCAGCAGCTTTGCCCCTTCCGGGGGGCCTTCGAATGAGCAGTTCTTC
TRBJ2-7,TRBV10-3,many,TRBD1,CAITPGGGEQYF,TGTGCCATCACCCCAGGGGGCGGCGAGCAGTACTTC
TRBJ2-2,TRBV5-1,.,.,CASSLDLAWTGELFF,TGCGCCAGCAGCTTGGATCTGGCCTGGACCGGGGAGCTGTTTTTT
TRBJ2-5,TRBV7-2,.,.,CAGSFGQDETQYF,TGTGCCGGCAGCTTCGGTCAAGACGAGACCCAGTACTTC
TRBJ2-7,TRBV7-2,many,TRBD1,CASSSMLGQGSYEQYF,TGTGCCAGCAGCTCCATGCTGGGACAGGGATCCTACGAGCAGTACTTC
TRBJ2-7,TRBV4-3,few,TRBD1,CASSQNGPGQVFYEQYF,TGCGCCAGCAGCCAGAACGGTCCGGGACAGGTTTTTTACGAGCAGTACTTC
TRBJ2-7,TRBV7-7,few,.,CASSPGDGGYEQYF,TGTGCCAGCAGCCCCGGGGATGGCGGCTACGAGCAGTACTTC
TRBJ1-1,TRBV19,.,.,CASSIRDQVPTEAFF,TGTGCCAGTAGTATAAGGGACCAGGTACCGACTGAAGCTTTCTTT
TRBJ2-1,TRBV5-1,many,.,CASSVQGSNEQFF,TGCGCCAGCAGCGTCCAGGGTTCCAATGAGCAGTTCTTC
TRBJ1-2,TRBV6-2/TRBV6-3,.,.,CASSYARLGYGYTF,TGTGCCAGCAGTTACGCACGTTTGGGCTATGGCTACACCTTC
TRBJ2-1,TRBV10-2,many,TRBD2,CASSEETLAGDEQFF,TGCGCCAGCAGTGAGGAGACCCTAGCGGGTGATGAGCAGTTCTTC
TRBJ2-4,TRBV20-1,.,.,CSARISTGADGAKNIQYF,TGCAGTGCTAGAATCAGCACGGGAGCGGATGGAGCCAAAAACATTCAGTACTTC
TRBJ2-3,TRBV24-1,.,.,CATSDPALTSTDTQYF,TGTGCCACCAGTGATCCAGCTCTAACTAGCACAGATACGCAGTATTTT
TRBJ1-2,TRBV6-1,few,.,CASRASAGASYGYTF,TGTGCCAGCAGGGCCAGCGCTGGGGCAAGCTATGGCTACACCTTC